The source of this T cell receptor (beta chain) is a study of T cell repertoires in cytomegalovirus infection. Turning to the study itself: Indications came from public TCR beta signatures; they pointed to CMV infection and to a matching HLA type. General observations from the study: CMV carriers having the relevant HLA were flagged by cumulative public TCR beta family frequency. Predominance within the ex vivo response was attributable to HLA-C-restricted CMV-specific TCR beta clonotypes.

On this clonotype: Its antigen is still unknown.

Each CDR3 protein is one row after TCRdb ran MiXCR on the reads. Of roughly 720,000 distinct CDR3 sequences in the sample, 35% to 45% were seen once. V lost 6 bases to trimming and J lost 4 bases, with 11 bases between them. The CDR3 spans 13 residues. Germline V gene lookup returns CDR1 KGHDR and CDR2 SFDVKD. Sequencing used PBMCs. The source of this sequence is a human donor in good health (CMV status not recorded). Some clones in this sample may be carry-over from other donors' samples. This chain connects TRBV24-1 to TRBJ2-5; D might be TRBD1 or TRBD2, each matching 6 bases. The CDR3 reads CATSRGGGETQYF. Here the CDR3 DNA reads TGTGCCACCAGTAGAGGAGGGGGAGAGACCCAGTACTTC.